This T cell receptor (beta chain) was identified in a study of PD-L1 blockade in urothelial cancer (dated by TCRdb to the late 2010s). Regarding the research as a whole: Every patient began therapy at some point between 2014 and 2015 and was given atezolizumab 1,200 mg intravenously every 3 weeks. Twenty-five of 29 patients were males with bladder-origin urothelial cancer, and about 60% of the 29 reported a prior smoking history. Twenty-nine patients had pretreatment blood TCR-seq, some 25 had at least one posttreatment blood collection, and some 25 had tumor TCR-seq. Somatic, immune and clinical correlates of response to PD-L1 blockade with atezolizumab in urothelial cancer were the focus of an exploratory multi-omic analysis. In the same patients who had TCR sequencing, pretreatment tumors also underwent whole exome sequencing and RNA sequencing. Blood samples gave a median of approximately 150,000 T cells and some 83,000 unique TCRs, with a median clonality of around 0.074. Durable clinical benefit was achieved by nine patients but not by the remaining 20. TCR sequencing covered pretreatment tumor samples and matched, serially collected peripheral blood taken before and after atezolizumab treatment. Durable clinical benefit was defined as progression-free survival longer than 6 months, and TCR features were also tested against progression-free and overall survival. Blood samples were analyzed 3 weeks after the start of treatment (second dose) and 6 weeks after the start of treatment. Patients had an ECOG performance status of 0 or 1 and had received between 0 and 3 prior chemotherapy regimens.

Taken with the paper, the label for time point translates to: pretreatment peripheral blood. A total of roughly 31 patients with locally advanced or metastatic urothelial carcinoma, treated at Memorial Sloan Kettering on a trial protocol, made up the cohort. Peripheral blood mononuclear cells were collected pretreatment and during treatment, at between 1 and 8 total time points per patient. The Qiagen DNeasy Blood extraction kit was used to purify genomic DNA from total PBMCs and from tumor samples. PBMCs were collected pretreatment and during treatment, and were isolated and stored as previously described. The CDR3, from cysteine to phenylalanine, totals 16 residues. The entry retains the CDR3 DNA only, 48 bases that are in frame from base 1. Looking up the germline V gene yields CDR1 SGHTA and CDR2 FQGNSA. After removal of 3 bases from V and 4 bases from J, the junction retains 8 bases not matched to a gene.

Results and caveats for the whole study, not just this receptor: Improved progression-free and overall survival was associated with having pretreatment peripheral blood TCR clonality below the median. Among patients with durable benefit, tumor-associated TCR clones showed greater expansion in peripheral blood 3 weeks after treatment started (n = 22, p = 0.022). Small sample size (n ≈ 28) and many exploratory analyses mean the results are intended to be hypothesis-generating.

A remark on this clone: What this receptor recognizes is not known. Base qualities were left out, and no much larger clone turns up one base away.

Synthetic TCR analog templates were spiked into each PCR so that absolute template abundance could be estimated from read counts. The immunoSEQ assay used bias-controlled V and J gene primers to amplify TCRbeta CDR3 regions from genomic DNA. Rearranged TCRbeta segments were sequenced at approximately 20X coverage. Per the source publication's procedure: Sequencing errors were corrected by clustering and CDR3s were annotated against IMGT to assign V, D and J genes. Downstream analyses used only productive TCRbeta rearrangements and left out out-of-frame or stop-codon sequences. Clonality was calculated as one minus the Shannon entropy normalized by the log of the number of unique productive sequences. Clones differing between time points or between blood and tumor were identified using Fisher's exact test with Benjamini-Hochberg correction, with an adjusted p below 0.01 applied as the threshold. TCRdb took this table from immuneACCESS and kept in-frame rearrangements with V and J called. Such tables lack part of the clones; where checked against another copy, unresolved V genes explain under half of the gap, and the rest is unexplained. V and J calls and clone size are as listed in that table; D and trimming were resolved from the DNA. The sample includes tens of thousands of clones, with roughly 89% observed a single time. The ten largest account for around 1.5% of the sample.

The sequence joins TRBV7-2 to TRBJ2-3; TRBD2 agrees with 9 junctional bases. This receptor was obtained from a man aged 60 to 75 with urothelial cancer. Sequences were derived from PBMCs, sampled around atezolizumab (anti-PD-L1) treatment. This receptor has the CDR3 CASSFNSGGGADTQYF. At the DNA level, the sequence is TGTGCCAGCAGCTTCAATTCAGGCGGGGGGGCAGATACGCAGTATTTT.